This T cell receptor beta chain originates from a study of cytomegalovirus exposure and HLA in healthy donors. TCRdb keeps only in-frame clones here, not all; method: immunoSEQ multiplex PCR. The data show approximately 300,000 clones, with around 90% seen just once and about 1% held by the top ten. The CDR3 is 16 residues long. CDR1 and CDR2 (germline): SGHTA, FQGTGA. V gave up 5 bases and J gave up 1 base; unmatched junction bases: 8. V and J are TRBV7-3 and TRBJ2-1, with 7 bases that match TRBD2. The TCR was taken from a woman in her thirties in good health and CMV-seropositive. The sample comprised PBMCs. CDR3 region: CASSPGGSISYNEQFF. DNA of the CDR3: TGTGCCAGCAGCCCGGGAGGTAGTATATCCTACAATGAGCAGTTCTTC.